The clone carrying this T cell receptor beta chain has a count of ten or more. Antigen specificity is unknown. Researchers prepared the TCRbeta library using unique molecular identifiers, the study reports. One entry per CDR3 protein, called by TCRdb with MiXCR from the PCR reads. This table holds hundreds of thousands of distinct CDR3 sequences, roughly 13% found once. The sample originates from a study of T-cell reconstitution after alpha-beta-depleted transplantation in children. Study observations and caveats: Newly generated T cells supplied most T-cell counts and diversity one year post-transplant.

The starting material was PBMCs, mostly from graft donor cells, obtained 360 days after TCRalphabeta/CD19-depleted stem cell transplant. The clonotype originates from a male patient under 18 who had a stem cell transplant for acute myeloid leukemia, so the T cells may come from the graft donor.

This CDR3 reads CSVATSRGNEQFF. Written as DNA, the CDR3 is TGCAGCGTTGCGACTAGCAGGGGCAATGAGCAGTTCTTC. The chain joins TRBV29-1 to TRBJ2-1; the D gene is possibly TRBD2 (7 bases). Germline loops: CDR1 SQVTM, CDR2 ANQGSEA. V lost 4 bases and J 6 bases, leaving 13 bases between the germline ends. This CDR3 has 13 amino acids.